Listed here are 14 T cell receptor beta chains from one sample, sequenced in a study of read filtering for tumor transcriptome and immune sequencing (dated by TCRdb to about 2020). Reads for this sample came from an Illumina HiSeq 4000. TCR libraries were constructed from approximately 390 ng RNA using the Immunoverse kit, and molecular barcoded adaptors covering alpha/delta and beta/gamma chains were employed. Clones were called with MiXCR by TCRdb after fastp trimmed the public reads at Q25, and only in-frame beta chains were retained. Identical CDR3 protein sequences are pooled into one entry, listed with their most common genes and DNA. The sample table contains about 40,000 distinct CDR3 sequences; only one count was recorded for about 11% of them. The ten largest make up about 30% of the sample. Sequencing was done on a sample of a population of CD138-negative cells sorted from bone marrow. The cell subset or site label of this sample denotes: bone marrow mononuclear cells depleted of CD138+ plasma/myeloma cells by negative magnetic selection. Source of these receptors: a donor aged 40 or older with multiple myeloma.

This clonotype came up many times. The chain links TRBV7-9 to TRBJ1-1; D might be TRBD1 (6 bases). V shed 1 base and J shed 6 bases, with 18 bases lying between them. CDR3 length equals 16 residues. The germline CDR1 and CDR2 sequences are SEHNR and FQNEAQ (reference sequence). CDR3 DNA sequence: TGTGCCAGCAGCTTAGAAGTCTTACAGGGTAAGGCTGAAGCTTTCTTT. This codes for CASSLEVLQGKAEAFF.

This clonotype was seen more than once but under ten times. The rearrangement uses TRBV28 and TRBJ1-5, with D hard to call. Germline V lookup: CDR1 MDHEN, CDR2 SYDVKM. The CDR3 spans 13 residues. V was clipped by 3 bases and J by 7 bases, with 10 bases between them. CDR3 loop: CASSFSRGQPQHF. CDR3 coding DNA: TGTGCCAGCAGTTTTTCGAGAGGACAGCCCCAGCATTTT.

This clonotype occurred many times. The chain links TRBV5-1 to TRBJ1-1, with D perhaps matching TRBD1 (6 bases). The CDR3 spans 14 residues. CDR1 and CDR2 (germline): SGHRS, YFSETQ. Trimming took 4 bases from V and 5 from J, leaving 15 bases between them. The DNA of the CDR3 is TGCGCCAGCAGCCTCCTACAGGGTTTGACTGAAGCTTTCTTT. Protein sequence: CASSLLQGLTEAFF.

This clonotype appeared many times. The chain uses TRBV29-1 and TRBJ2-7, with TRBD2 identical over 11 bases. The CDR3 covers 16 residues. Germline V gene data show CDR1 as SQVTM and CDR2 as ANQGSEA. J lost 2 bases, V lost 6 bases, and 12 bases had no gene match. CDR3 in DNA: TGCAGCGTAGCTATGACAGGGACTAGCGGTACCTACGAGCAGTACTTC. Translated, it gives CSVAMTGTSGTYEQYF.

This clonotype was seen at least ten times. The genes are TRBV2 and TRBJ2-2; D possibly uses TRBD1 or TRBD2 (5 bases each). Trimming cost V 7 bases and J 1 base, with 10 bases left between them. Per germline, CDR1 SNHLY and CDR2 FYNNEI. The CDR3 length is 14 residues. The CDR3 coding sequence is TGTGCCAGCAATGAGGGGAGGAACACCGGGGAGCTGTTTTTT. Protein: CASNEGRNTGELFF.

Comment on this clonotype: A read error is possible here, since a much larger clone lies one base away. The chain combines TRBV28 with TRBJ2-3; TRBD1 or TRBD2 may be the D gene (5 bases each). From germline, CDR1 is MDHEN and CDR2 SYDVKM. The CDR3 totals 13 residues. CDR3 loop: CAGSWDSTDTQYF. CDR3 coding DNA: TGTGCCGGCAGTTGGGACAGCACAGATACGCAGTATTTT. Full variable domain (remainder filled in from reference TRBV28 and TRBJ2-3): DVKVTQSSRYLVKRTGEKVFLECVQDMDHENMFWYRQDPGLGLRLIYFSYDVKMKEKGDIPEGYSVSREKKERFSLILESASTNQTSMYLCAGSWDSTDTQYFGPGTRLTVL.

This clonotype has ten or more counts. The chain joins TRBV11-2 to TRBJ2-4; D remains ambiguous. The CDR3 consists of 11 residues. Between the trimmed V and J ends, which lost 0 bases and 9 bases, there was a span of 3 bases. The germline V gene encodes CDR1 SGHAT and CDR2 FQNNGV. In nucleotides, the CDR3 is TGTGCCAGCAGCTTAGACCGCATTCAGTACTTC. This translates into CASSLDRIQYF.

A word on this clonotype: A much larger clone lies a single base off, so this may be a read error. The missing conserved phenylalanine or tryptophan at the end of this CDR3 makes a read error likely. The chain employs TRBV11-2 and TRBJ1-4; a weak D match, TRBD1 (6 bases). CDR3 size: 14 residues. Germline CDR1 SGHAT, CDR2 FQNNGV. V gave up 4 bases and J gave up 5 bases, with 11 bases separating them. The CDR3 region is CASSSGTKNEKLFL. CDR3 nucleotide sequence: TGTGCCAGCAGCTCCGGGACAAAGAATGAAAAACTGTTTCTT.

Note on this clonotype: Germline is not matched at one junction end, which may reflect a read error. J is TRBJ2-2 and V is TRBV20-1, with a possible D match to TRBD1 (7 bases). The CDR3 has 15 residues. The germline gives CDR1 DFQATT, CDR2 SNEGSKA (reference sequence). This chain's CDR3 is CSAIDRDWGTGELVF. CDR3 bases: TGCAGTGCAATCGACAGGGACTGGGGCACCGGGGAGCTGGTTTTT.

At least ten counts were recorded for this clonotype. This chain joins TRBV7-9 and TRBJ2-2; D call uncertain. Trimming removed 5 bases at V and 0 bases at J, with 13 bases between. Germline V CDR1 and CDR2: SEHNR, FQNEAQ (reference sequence). CDR3 length: 16 amino acids. This CDR3 is CASSTPVGSNTGELFF. The CDR3 DNA is TGTGCCAGCAGCACCCCCGTTGGATCGAACACCGGGGAGCTGTTTTTT.

This clonotype was found a few times. Being one base from a much bigger clone, this may be a read error. The CDR3 does not close with the conserved phenylalanine or tryptophan, likely indicating a read error. The chain uses TRBV5-5 and TRBJ2-7; D gene unclear. The V gene lost 2 bases and the J gene lost 6 bases, with 15 bases spanning the gap. The CDR3 has 14 amino acids. Germline V gene sequence: CDR1 SGHKS, CDR2 YYEKEE (reference sequence). The CDR3 spells CASSFFRSKGEQYS. The CDR3 DNA is TGTGCCAGCAGCTTCTTTCGAAGCAAGGGCGAGCAGTACTCC.

This clonotype has a handful of counts. The chain links TRBV11-3 to TRBJ2-1, with 9 bases aligning to TRBD2. Germline CDR1 reads SGHNT; CDR2 reads YENEEA. The CDR3 spans 15 residues. The V and J ends lost 4 bases and 4 bases, in that order; junction bases with no gene match: 5. CDR3 DNA sequence: TGTGCCAGCAGCTGGGGCGGGGGGGGTTACAATGAGCAGTTCTTC. As protein: CASSWGGGGYNEQFF. Full variable domain (rest looked up from reference TRBV11-3 and TRBJ2-1): EAGVVQSPRYKIIEKKQPVAFWCNPISGHNTLYWYLQNLGQGPELLIRYENEEAVDDSQLPKDRFSAERLKGVDSTLKIQPAELGDSAVYLCASSWGGGGYNEQFFGPGTRLTVL.

This clonotype was counted ten times or more. The chain uses TRBV18 and TRBJ2-1; D is undetermined. This CDR3 is 13 amino acids long. CDR1 KGHSH and CDR2 LQKENI come from the germline V gene. Trimming cost V 0 bases and J 1 base, with 1 base left between them. The CDR3 nucleotides read TGTGCCAGCTCACCACCGTCCTACAATGAGCAGTTCTTC. It is translated as CASSPPSYNEQFF.

This clonotype was recorded many times. This chain links TRBV28 with TRBJ2-7, with 10 bases identical to TRBD1. From germline, CDR1 is MDHEN and CDR2 SYDVKM. With 2 bases clipped from V and 3 bases from J, the junction kept 1 base outside the gene matches. The CDR3 extends over 14 amino acids. This CDR3 reads CASSLGDRGYEQYF. In DNA, the CDR3 is TGTGCCAGCAGTTTAGGGGACAGGGGCTACGAGCAGTACTTC.